This TCR beta chain is drawn from a study of shared clonotypes between healthy human individuals (dated by TCRdb to 2019 to 2021). Background for the entire study: Three men and a couple of women, aged 18 to 49 years, made up the cohort. Leukapheresis yielded between about 0.94 and 8.9 billion PBMCs per donor. Blood TCR repertoires of a handful of healthy adults were deeply sequenced to estimate repertoire size and the extent of clonotype sharing between individuals. Different laboratories and diverse techniques were used to prepare libraries and sequence TCR repertoires, to increase sequencing depth and limit assay-specific biases. Per donor, three plates each were used for CD4 naive and CD4 memory, two for CD8 naive, and one for CD8 memory. On the study overall, not on this receptor specifically: Sampling was limited to blood, and TCR repertoires in tissue likely differ from TCR repertoires in blood. Rarefaction of sorted-subset datasets indicated incomplete sequencing despite the large sequencing depth. Because the study included only a small number of donors, the genetic and exposure-history diversity represented was limited. Across several donors, approximately 5% of naive CD4, roughly 3.4% of naive CD8, roughly 2.3% of memory CD4, and approximately 0.4% of memory CD8 clonotypes were shared. Compared with non-shared clonotypes, the clonotypes found in all four sorted-subset donors had higher generation probabilities. Larger estimated clonotype richness was generally found for naive subsets than for memory subsets. Pairwise subsampling led to the expectation that sequencing depth would affect the degree of clonotype sharing among donors.

Using the deep immunoSEQ assay, multiplex PCR amplified TCR CDR3 regions from genomic DNA. Extracted genomic DNA from each cell subset was spread evenly across all wells of several immunoSEQ 96-well plates, with each plate serving as a replicate. For sorted subsets, each replicate PCR was loaded with roughly 200 ng genomic DNA, equivalent to some 31,000 T cell genomes. Purified libraries were quantified with a Qubit 3.0 fluorometer, sized on a Bioanalyzer 2100, and re-quantified with the KAPA Library Quantification kit. A separate single-read 150-cycle Illumina NextSeq 550 flow cell was used to sequence each immunoSEQ 96-well plate. As for the original processing: Because only junctional sequences without quality scores were contained in the immunoSEQ output, filtering matching that applied to full-length reads could not be performed. Sequences were annotated with PyIR, a Python wrapper for IgBLAST v1.9, using IMGT germline references to assign V/J genes and CDR3. Reads with weak V/J assignments (E-value above 1e-6), missing CDR3, stop codons, out-of-frame junctions, or ambiguous translated residues were removed. V3J clonotypes were defined by identical inferred V gene, J gene, and CDR3 amino acid sequence. Percentage overlap between repertoires was calculated by dividing the number of shared unique clonotypes by the size of the smaller repertoire. RTK rarefaction, the Chao1 estimator, and Recon v2.1 estimates of unobserved clonotypes were used to assess repertoire richness. Generation probabilities for all TCRbeta clonotypes obtained by the gDNA method from several donors were computed using OLGA. The source is immuneACCESS, and TCRdb retained only in-frame sequences with V and J called. Part of the clones is not carried over; for the studies checked, unresolved V genes explain less than half of this, and the remainder is unexplained. V and J calls and clone size are copied from that table; D and trimming were computed from the DNA. This sample is represented by 2,100,000 or so clones; approximately 94% of them were singletons. The ten top clones hold more than 0.1% of the sample.

Healthy HIV-negative adults with no recently reported acute infections or vaccinations were included as donors. Only Caucasian adults living in Nashville, Tennessee, USA were represented among the donors. Magnetic negative selection was used to enrich CD4+ T cells, after which naive cells were positively selected on CD45RA and the negative fraction became the memory subset. After blood collection by leukapheresis, PBMCs were isolated using Ficoll-Histopaque density gradient centrifugation and then cryopreserved in the vapor phase of liquid nitrogen. Purity and quantity of every magnetically sorted T cell population were checked by analytical flow cytometry. Genomic DNA was isolated from every sorted fraction and measured by UV absorbance on a Nanodrop 2000c. As concerns this clone: What antigen it recognizes has not been identified. No much larger clone is present one base from it, and per-base qualities are unavailable.

Sequences SGHTA (CDR1) and FQGNSA (CDR2) are obtained from the germline V gene. At the junction V is shortened by 5 bases and J by 5 bases; bases outside the gene matches: 8. Counted from cysteine to phenylalanine, this CDR3 has 15 amino acids. The sequence is cut down to CDR3 DNA, 45 bases in frame from base 1. The source of this sequence is a man aged 18 to 29 in good health. The sequence joins TRBV7-2 to TRBJ2-5; 10 central bases correspond to TRBD2. Input material: naive CD4+ T cells sorted from blood. Sample cell subset or site, as interpreted from the label and publication: CD45RA+ positively selected. The sequenced DNA: TGTGCCAGCAGCCGCCAGCGGGAGGGCCGGGAGACCCAGTACTTC. The resulting protein is CASSRQREGRETQYF. Where the CDR3 stops, the reference TRBV7-2 and TRBJ2-5 genes take over; the full variable domain is GAGVSQSPSNKVTEKGKDVELRCDPISGHTALYWYRQSLGQGLEFLIYFQGNSAPDKSGLPSDRFSAERTGGSVSTLTIQRTQQEDSAVYLCASSRQREGRETQYFGPGTRLLVL.